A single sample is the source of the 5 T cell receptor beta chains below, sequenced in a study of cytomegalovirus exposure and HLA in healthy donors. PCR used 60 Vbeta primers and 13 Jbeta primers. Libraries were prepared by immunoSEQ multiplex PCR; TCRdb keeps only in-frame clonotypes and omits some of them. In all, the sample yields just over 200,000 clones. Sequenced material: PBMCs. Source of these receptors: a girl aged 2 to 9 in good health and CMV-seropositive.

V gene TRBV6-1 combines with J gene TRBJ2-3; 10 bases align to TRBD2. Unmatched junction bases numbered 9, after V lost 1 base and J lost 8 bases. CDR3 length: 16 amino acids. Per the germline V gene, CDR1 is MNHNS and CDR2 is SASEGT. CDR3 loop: CASSEGGALAGSTQYF. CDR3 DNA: TGTGCCAGCAGTGAAGGGGGGGCACTAGCGGGAAGTACGCAGTATTTT.

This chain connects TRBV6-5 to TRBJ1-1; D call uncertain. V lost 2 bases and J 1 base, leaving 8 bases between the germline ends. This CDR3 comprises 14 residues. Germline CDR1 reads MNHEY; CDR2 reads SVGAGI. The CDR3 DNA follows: TGTGCCAGCAGTTACGGGAGGGAGAACACTGAAGCTTTCTTT. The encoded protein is CASSYGRENTEAFF.

The CDR3 DNA reads TGTGCCAGCAGCTTAGGCCTAGGGGAGGGCCCAGAGCAGTACTTC. Translating gives CASSLGLGEGPEQYF. The V call is TRBV7-2, the J call TRBJ2-7; TRBD2 matches 7 bases. This CDR3 is built from 15 residues. The J segment lost 7 bases and the V segment lost 1 base, leaving 10 bases of the junction unmatched. Germline lookup yields CDR1 SGHTA and CDR2 FQGNSA.

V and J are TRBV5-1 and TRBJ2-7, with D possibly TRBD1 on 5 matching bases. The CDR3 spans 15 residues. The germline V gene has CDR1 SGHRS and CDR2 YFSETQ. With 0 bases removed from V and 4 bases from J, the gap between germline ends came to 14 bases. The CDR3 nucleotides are TGCGCCAGCAGCTTGGAAGGGGATCGAGCATACGAGCAGTACTTC. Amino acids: CASSLEGDRAYEQYF.

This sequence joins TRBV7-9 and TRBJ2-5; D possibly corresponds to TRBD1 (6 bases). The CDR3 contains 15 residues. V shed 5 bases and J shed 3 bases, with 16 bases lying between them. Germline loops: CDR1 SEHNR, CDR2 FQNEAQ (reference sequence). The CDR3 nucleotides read TGTGCCAGCAGCCATAACCGGGACAAAAAAGAGACCCAGTACTTC. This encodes CASSHNRDKKETQYF.